This is a list of T cell receptor beta chains from one sample in a study of T cell responses to AZD1222 COVID-19 vaccine. Assay used: immunoSEQ multiplex PCR; TCRdb lists only in-frame clones, some missing. The sample carries 90,000 to 100,000 clones, 87% recorded once. The starting material was peripheral blood, obtained on day 0 of AZD1222 vaccination. These TCRs come from an adult in good health. The CDR3 runs from the conserved cysteine through the conserved F or W. A D gene is named only where the DNA matches it firmly. Some rows mark clone size as missing; the rest say once, few, many or name a class of expanded clone.

d_call	clone_size	v_call	j_call	cdr3_aa	cdr3_nt
TRBD2	.	TRBV13	TRBJ2-2	CASTEAGVEGELFF	TGTGCCAGCACCGAAGCGGGGGTCGAGGGGGAGCTGTTTTTT
.	once	TRBV6-2/TRBV6-3	TRBJ1-1	CASSYSVKGGTEAFF	TGTGCCAGCAGTTACTCAGTAAAGGGAGGAACTGAAGCTTTCTTT
TRBD2	.	TRBV7-3	TRBJ2-1	CASRSGSGNEQFF	TGTGCCAGCAGGAGCGGGAGCGGCAATGAGCAGTTCTTC
.	few	TRBV27	TRBJ2-3	CASSSARAGTDTQYF	TGTGCCAGCAGTTCGGCGAGGGCCGGCACAGATACGCAGTATTTT
.	.	TRBV4-1	TRBJ1-2	CASSHPGSPKGGYTF	TGCGCCAGCAGCCACCCAGGAAGCCCGAAGGGGGGCTACACCTTC
.	.	TRBV3-1/TRBV3-2	TRBJ1-2	CASSQVGGLANYGYTF	TGTGCCAGCAGCCAAGTGGGAGGACTTGCTAACTATGGCTACACCTTC
.	.	TRBV24-1	TRBJ1-2	CATSYSSTNYGYTF	TGTGCCACCAGCTACAGTAGTACTAACTATGGCTACACCTTC
.	.	TRBV12-3/TRBV12-4	TRBJ1-4	CASTGLNEKLFF	TGTGCCAGCACCGGGCTTAATGAAAAACTGTTTTTT
.	.	TRBV6-2/TRBV6-3	TRBJ1-2	CASSYSPGYGYTF	TGTGCCAGCAGTTACTCGCCAGGCTATGGCTACACCTTC
.	.	TRBV6-5	TRBJ1-1	CASSYGIRYSEAFF	TGTGCCAGCAGTTACGGTATCAGGTACTCTGAAGCTTTCTTT
.	.	TRBV5-4	TRBJ2-2	CASSPGTTRGSGELFF	TGTGCCAGCAGCCCGGGGACCACCCGAGGATCCGGGGAGCTGTTTTTT
TRBD2	.	TRBV6-6	TRBJ2-1	CASSPIAGTYNEQFF	TGTGCCAGCAGTCCCATAGCGGGGACCTACAATGAGCAGTTCTTC
.	.	TRBV27	TRBJ2-7	CASSRWDGTYEQYF	TGTGCCAGCAGTCGATGGGACGGGACCTACGAGCAGTACTTC
.	.	TRBV27	TRBJ1-3	CASSLNLGTSGNTIYF	TGTGCCAGCAGCCTGAATTTGGGTACTTCTGGAAACACCATATATTTT
.	.	TRBV19	TRBJ1-5	CASRGRHRETLTRNQPQHF	TGTGCCAGTAGGGGGCGGCACAGGGAAACTCTAACTCGAAATCAGCCCCAGCATTTT
.	once	TRBV6-6	TRBJ1-1	CASFPPGSGEAFF	TGTGCCAGCTTCCCCCCGGGGAGCGGTGAAGCTTTCTTT
.	once	TRBV6-2/TRBV6-3	TRBJ1-3	CASSKFTSSGNTIYF	TGTGCCAGCAGCAAATTCACGAGCTCTGGAAACACCATATATTTT
.	.	TRBV19	TRBJ1-1	CASSIRVSTEAFF	TGTGCCAGTAGTATAAGGGTGAGCACTGAAGCTTTCTTT